A single sample is the source of the 23 T cell receptor beta chains below, sequenced in a study of blood T cell repertoires in COVID-19. Generated by immunoSEQ multiplex PCR, the TCRdb table keeps only in-frame clones and is missing some. Among fewer than 90,000 clones listed, more than 90% were seen once. The sample consisted of peripheral blood. All receptors come from a human donor with active COVID-19. The donor label of this sample is uncertain.

The genes are TRBV10-3 and TRBJ1-5; possible D gene TRBD1, 6 bases. Germline values: CDR1 ENHRY, CDR2 SYGVKD. Deletions cut 2 bases from V and 5 bases from J, with 13 bases between. This CDR3 comprises 15 residues. The CDR3 coding sequence is TGTGCCATCAGTGAGAGACAGGCACAGGATCAGCCCCAGCATTTT. It encodes CAISERQAQDQPQHF.

The rearrangement joins TRBV6-5 to TRBJ2-7; D remains ambiguous. The germline gives CDR1 MNHEY, CDR2 SVGAGI. V lost 5 bases to trimming and J lost 3 bases, with 8 bases between them. This CDR3 has 12 residues. The CDR3 DNA is TGTGCCAGCAGTCTGACAATCTACGAGCAGTACTTC. This gives the protein CASSLTIYEQYF.

This chain connects TRBV15 to TRBJ2-1, with 10 bases fitting TRBD1. V dropped 2 bases and J dropped 7; count of bases not matched to a gene: 8. CDR3 size: 16 residues. Germline V CDR1 and CDR2: LNHNV, YYDKDF (reference sequence). CDR3 nucleotides: TGTGCCACCAGCAGACTACAACCGGGACAGGGGAATGAGCAGTTCTTC. This translates into CATSRLQPGQGNEQFF.

V and J are TRBV27 and TRBJ1-1; D may be TRBD1 (5 bases). Trimming shortened V by 6 bases and J by 3 bases, and 17 bases separated the two germline ends. CDR3 size: 15 residues. The germline V gene encodes CDR1 MNHEY and CDR2 SMNVEV (reference sequence). This chain's CDR3 is CASSRIRVGDTEAFF. CDR3 nucleotide sequence: TGTGCCAGCAGCCGAATCAGGGTAGGGGACACTGAAGCTTTCTTT.

This clone occurred once. The rearrangement uses TRBV11-2 and TRBJ2-3, with 13 bases lining up with TRBD2. The CDR3 has 17 amino acids. J lost 0 bases, V lost 4 bases, and 4 bases had no gene match. CDR1 and CDR2 (germline): SGHAT, FQNNGV. The CDR3 loop is CASSSGLAGTSTDTQYF. In DNA, the CDR3 is TGTGCCAGCAGCTCGGGACTAGCGGGAACTAGCACAGATACGCAGTATTTT.

This sequence joins TRBV11-2 and TRBJ2-1; tentatively, D is TRBD2 (6 bases). V was clipped by 5 bases and J by 2 bases, with 16 bases between them. The CDR3 sequence is 16 residues long. Germline CDR1 SGHAT, CDR2 FQNNGV. As DNA, the CDR3 is TGTGCCAGCAGCGTAACCCCTGGAGGGGCCTACAATGAGCAGTTCTTC. As protein: CASSVTPGGAYNEQFF.

The chain uses TRBV10-3 and TRBJ1-2; D is perhaps TRBD1 (5 bases). The CDR3 sequence is 13 residues long. V lost 8 bases to trimming and J lost 6 bases, with 16 bases between them. Looked up from germline, CDR1 is ENHRY and CDR2 is SYGVKD. CDR3 DNA sequence: TGTGCCATCGCGGACAAGAGGAGTGATGGCTACACCTTC. Amino acids: CAIADKRSDGYTF.

The V call is TRBV6-5, the J call TRBJ1-2; D remains unclear. CDR3 length: 12 residues. The V gene's germline CDR1 is MNHEY and CDR2 SVGAGI. Trimming pared 6 bases from V and 0 bases from J, leaving 5 bases between. Here the CDR3 reads CASRQTNYGYTF. CDR3 DNA: TGTGCCAGCAGACAGACTAACTATGGCTACACCTTC.

This clone occurred once. The V gene is TRBV3-1 (or the pseudogene TRBV3-2), the J gene TRBJ2-3; D might be TRBD2 (6 bases). CDR3 length equals 14 residues. The V end lost 4 bases, the J end lost 0 bases, and 8 bases lay between the germline ends. Germline-derived CDR1 and CDR2 are LGHDT and YNNKEL (reference sequence). CDR3 coding DNA: TGTGCCAGCAGCCTAGCGGAAAGCACAGATACGCAGTATTTT. This codes for CASSLAESTDTQYF.

J is TRBJ1-2 and V is TRBV28; TRBD1 is a possible D gene (6 bases). Germline V gives CDR1 MDHEN, CDR2 SYDVKM. The CDR3 is 17 amino acids. Deletions cut 2 bases from V and 6 bases from J, with 22 bases between. The CDR3, as DNA: TGTGCCAGCAGTTTACTCCTACAGGGTTACGGCTTGAATGGCTACACCTTC. This translates into CASSLLLQGYGLNGYTF.

The chain joins TRBV7-8 to TRBJ2-7; 10 bases are a match to TRBD1. Germline-derived CDR1 and CDR2 are SGHVS and FQNEAQ. V was pared by 5 bases and J by 1 base, with 5 bases of the junction left unmatched. The CDR3 is 15 residues long. The CDR3 coding sequence is TGTGCCAGCAGCACCCGGACAGGGGGTTCCTACGAGCAGTACTTC. It is translated as CASSTRTGGSYEQYF.

This rearrangement joins TRBV24-1 to TRBJ1-2, with unresolved D. There are 12 residues in the CDR3. Germline assignment: CDR1 KGHDR and CDR2 SFDVKD. V lost 0 bases and J lost 9, with 7 bases in between. The chain's CDR3 is CATSDLYNSYTF. CDR3 coding DNA: TGTGCCACCAGTGATTTGTACAACAGCTACACCTTC.

V and J are TRBV3-1 (or the pseudogene TRBV3-2) and TRBJ2-1; 7 nucleotides agree with TRBD2. Germline values: CDR1 LGHDT, CDR2 YNNKEL (reference sequence). This CDR3 region has 14 residues. The J segment lost 2 bases and the V segment lost 3 bases, leaving 1 base of the junction unmatched. The chain's CDR3 is CASSHGGTYNEQFF. The DNA of the CDR3 is TGTGCCAGCAGCCACGGGGGGACCTACAATGAGCAGTTCTTC.

This clone was detected once. The V and J genes are TRBV2 and TRBJ2-5; D might be TRBD2 (5 bases). The CDR3 runs 15 residues. Trimming stripped 5 bases from V and 4 bases from J, with 17 bases between. Germline CDR1 and CDR2: SNHLY and FYNNEI. DNA of the CDR3: TGTGCCAGCAGTTCGAGGTCCGGGGATTCAGAGACCCAGTACTTC. Residues: CASSSRSGDSETQYF.

The gene calls are TRBV28 and TRBJ1-5, with 7 nucleotides matching TRBD1. The V gene end was trimmed by 3 bases and the J gene end by 2 bases; junction bases not matched to a gene: 4. The CDR3 sequence is 15 residues long. Germline-derived CDR1 and CDR2 are MDHEN and SYDVKM. The CDR3 loop is CASSFTGVGNQPQHF. In nucleotides, the CDR3 is TGTGCCAGCAGTTTTACAGGGGTCGGCAATCAGCCCCAGCATTTT.

J is TRBJ2-7 and V is TRBV19; 14 bases are shared with TRBD2. The V gene end was trimmed by 5 bases and the J gene end by 2 bases; junction bases not matched to a gene: 11. The CDR3 is made up of 18 amino acids. Per the germline V gene, CDR1 is LNHDA and CDR2 is SQIVND (reference sequence). This chain's CDR3 is CASSSAGTSGSNTYEQYF. CDR3 in DNA: TGTGCCAGTAGTTCGGCCGGGACTAGCGGGAGTAACACCTACGAGCAGTACTTC.

This sequence joins TRBV19 and TRBJ2-2; D is perhaps TRBD2 (6 bases). V lost 4 bases and J 6 bases, leaving 21 bases between the germline ends. The CDR3 totals 17 residues. The germline V gene encodes CDR1 LNHDA and CDR2 SQIVND (reference sequence). The CDR3 region is CASSTTPRPGRPGELFF. The CDR3 DNA is TGTGCCAGTAGTACCACCCCCCGACCTGGGAGGCCCGGGGAGCTGTTTTTT. The whole variable domain, remainder taken from reference TRBV19 and TRBJ2-2, is DGGITQSPKYLFRKEGQNVTLSCEQNLNHDAMYWYRQDPGQGLRLIYYSQIVNDFQKGDIAEGYSVSREKKESFPLTVTSAQKNPTAFYLCASSTTPRPGRPGELFFGEGSRLTVL.

The J gene is TRBJ1-1, the V gene TRBV7-9; 7 bases are a match to TRBD1. The V and J ends lost 6 bases and 0 bases, in that order; junction bases with no gene match: 7. The CDR3 is made up of 15 amino acids. Germline V gene sequence: CDR1 SEHNR, CDR2 FQNEAQ (reference sequence). Here the CDR3 reads CASSRAGGMNTEAFF. In nucleotides, the CDR3 is TGTGCCAGCAGTAGGGCAGGGGGGATGAACACTGAAGCTTTCTTT. Drawing the rest from reference TRBV7-9 and TRBJ1-1, the complete variable domain is DTGVSQNPRHKITKRGQNVTFRCDPISEHNRLYWYRQTLGQGPEFLTYFQNEAQLEKSRLLSDRFSAERPKGSFSTLEIQRTEQGDSAMYLCASSRAGGMNTEAFFGQGTRLTVV.

The rearrangement uses TRBV28 and TRBJ2-3, with D hard to call. This CDR3 is built from 11 residues. CDR1 and CDR2 (germline): MDHEN, SYDVKM. V dropped 8 bases and J dropped 3 bases, with 6 bases sitting between them. DNA for the CDR3: TGTGCCAGCGTCCGGACAGATACGCAGTATTTT. It encodes CASVRTDTQYF. The full variable domain, in which reference TRBV28 and TRBJ2-3 provide the parts outside the CDR3, is DVKVTQSSRYLVKRTGEKVFLECVQDMDHENMFWYRQDPGLGLRLIYFSYDVKMKEKGDIPEGYSVSREKKERFSLILESASTNQTSMYLCASVRTDTQYFGPGTRLTVL.

V usage is TRBV7-9 and J usage is TRBJ2-3, with 10 bases lining up with TRBD2. The germline V gene encodes CDR1 SEHNR and CDR2 FQNEAQ (reference sequence). The V and J ends lost 0 bases and 2 bases, in that order; junction bases with no gene match: 2. The CDR3 consists of 16 residues. CDR3 coding DNA: TGTGCCAGCAGCTTAGCTAGCGGGGGGACCACAGATACGCAGTATTTT. Its protein product is CASSLASGGTTDTQYF.

Comment on this clone: This specimen includes other DNA sequences encoding the same CDR3. The V call is TRBV5-1, the J call TRBJ2-5; TRBD1 is a possible D gene (6 bases). This CDR3 contains 14 residues. Trimming shortened V by 4 bases and J by 1 base, and 11 bases separated the two germline ends. CDR1 and CDR2 (germline): SGHRS, YFSETQ. CDR3 coding DNA: TGCGCCAGCAGCCCCGGACAGCCCCAAGAGACCCAGTACTTC. Protein product: CASSPGQPQETQYF.

V and J are TRBV15 and TRBJ2-7; perhaps TRBD1 as D (5 bases). There are 15 residues in the CDR3. Between the trimmed V and J ends, which lost 0 bases and 2 bases, there was a span of 11 bases. Germline assignment: CDR1 LNHNV and CDR2 YYDKDF (reference sequence). The CDR3 coding sequence is TGTGCCACCAGCAGAGATGTGACAGCTCCCTACGAGCAGTACTTC. This sequence encodes CATSRDVTAPYEQYF.

The V and J genes are TRBV27 and TRBJ1-4; TRBD1 aligns across 7 bases. Unmatched junction bases numbered 8, after V lost 4 bases and J lost 6 bases. CDR1 is MNHEY and CDR2 is SMNVEV in the germline V gene (reference sequence). The CDR3 covers 15 residues. Here the CDR3 DNA reads TGTGCCAGCAGTTCCCGGGACAGCTGGGATGAAAAACTGTTTTTT. Protein product: CASSSRDSWDEKLFF.